This T cell receptor (beta chain) was sequenced during a study of CD8+ T cells in alopecia areata. Looking at the study overall: Dosing spanned 6 to 18 months on tofacitinib, then 6 months off drug.

The treatment denotes: oral pan-JAK inhibitor, 5-10 mg twice daily. Overall study findings and caveats: With tofacitinib ongoing, many expanded lesional clones persisted in both scalp and blood.

Sequencing used cDNA as its template, made by extracting RNA and reverse transcribing it. Some clones are missing from TCRdb's copy, which holds only in-frame ones; the method was immunoSEQ multiplex PCR. Found here are about 120,000 clones, roughly 60% of them singletons; the top ten hold around 30%. In the case of this clone: Its specificity is not known.

Germline CDR1 and CDR2: SQVTM and ANQGSEA. The CDR3 is 14 amino acids. V lost 0 bases to trimming and J lost 0 bases; unmatched junction nucleotides: 2. This sequence was found in a human donor with alopecia areata. This rearrangement joins TRBV29-1 to TRBJ2-7, with 7 bases fitting TRBD1. Sequences were derived from CD8+ T cells sorted from blood, sampled at week 4, from a patient treated with tofacitinib. This chain's CDR3 is CSVEDWDSSYEQYF. The CDR3 DNA follows: TGCAGCGTTGAAGACTGGGACAGCTCCTACGAGCAGTACTTC.